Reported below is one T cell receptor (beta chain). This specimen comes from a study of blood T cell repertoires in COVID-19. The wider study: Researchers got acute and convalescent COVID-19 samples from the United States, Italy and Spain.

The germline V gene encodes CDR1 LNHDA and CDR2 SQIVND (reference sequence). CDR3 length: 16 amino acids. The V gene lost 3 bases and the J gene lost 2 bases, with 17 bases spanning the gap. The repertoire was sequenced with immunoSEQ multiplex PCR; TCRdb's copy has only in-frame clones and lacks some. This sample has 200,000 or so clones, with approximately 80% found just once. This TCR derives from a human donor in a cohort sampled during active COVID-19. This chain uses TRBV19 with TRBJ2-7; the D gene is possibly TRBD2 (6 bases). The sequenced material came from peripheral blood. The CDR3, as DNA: TGTGCCAGTAGTATTCACGGAGGGCTCAACCCCTACGAGCAGTACTTC. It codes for CASSIHGGLNPYEQYF.